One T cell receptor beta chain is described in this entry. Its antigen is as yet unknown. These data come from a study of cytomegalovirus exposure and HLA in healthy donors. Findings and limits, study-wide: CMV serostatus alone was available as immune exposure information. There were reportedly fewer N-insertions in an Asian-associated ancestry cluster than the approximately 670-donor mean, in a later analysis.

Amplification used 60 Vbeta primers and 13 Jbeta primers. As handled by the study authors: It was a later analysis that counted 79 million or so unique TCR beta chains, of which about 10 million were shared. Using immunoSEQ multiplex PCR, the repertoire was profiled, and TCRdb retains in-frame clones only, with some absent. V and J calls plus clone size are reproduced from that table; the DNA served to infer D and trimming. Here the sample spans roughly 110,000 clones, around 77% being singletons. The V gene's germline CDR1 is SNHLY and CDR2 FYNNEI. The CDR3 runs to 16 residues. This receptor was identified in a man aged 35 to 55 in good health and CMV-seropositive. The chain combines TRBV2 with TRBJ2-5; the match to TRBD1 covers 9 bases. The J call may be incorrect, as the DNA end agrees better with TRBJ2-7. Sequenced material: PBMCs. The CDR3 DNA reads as TGTGCCAGCAGACAAAACCCGGGACAGGGAGAGTACGAGCAGTACTTC. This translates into CASRQNPGQGEYEQYF.